This TCR beta chain was captured in a study of cytomegalovirus exposure and HLA in healthy donors. Across the whole study: A data release that came early held 75 million to 85 million unique TCRs from HLA-typed donors.

V lost 7 bases and J lost 6, with 19 bases in between. Per the germline V gene, CDR1 is LNHDA and CDR2 is SQIVND (reference sequence). CDR3 length equals 15 residues. Researchers ran the PCR with 60 Vbeta and 13 Jbeta primers. TCRdb's table, derived via immunoSEQ multiplex PCR, lists solely in-frame clones and lacks some. The sample carries fewer than 250,000 clones, 82% recorded once. This rearrangement joins TRBV19 to TRBJ2-1, with D possibly being TRBD2 (6 bases). The sequence derives from a man aged 35-49 years in good health and CMV-seropositive. The specimen sequenced was PBMCs. The CDR3 protein is CASTPWGVGGNEQFF. CDR3 DNA sequence: TGTGCCAGTACACCATGGGGGGTCGGGGGCAATGAGCAGTTCTTC.